This T cell receptor (beta chain) was recorded in a study of early T cells in non-severe SARS-CoV-2 infection. The wider study: Sequencing was performed on bulk RNA from unsorted whole blood, leaving chains unpaired. Findings of the study overall: Matching with VDJdb favored anti-spike CD8 responses (missing private and CD4 specificities).

This clonotype has ten or more counts. The antigen is not known. V was clipped by 7 bases and J by 2 bases, with 8 bases between them. The CDR3 totals 11 residues. The germline V gene has CDR1 SQVTM and CDR2 ANQGSEA. Tagging with unique molecular identifiers was applied to individual cDNA molecules. TCRdb independently ran MiXCR on the 5' RACE reads; one entry per CDR3 protein. The sample holds tens of thousands of distinct CDR3 sequences, around 4% seen once. This receptor was taken from an adult who was a healthcare worker with PCR-confirmed SARS-CoV-2 infection or an uninfected control (not recorded which). The specimen was whole blood. The chain has TRBV29-1 and TRBJ1-1; no clear D. The CDR3 DNA reads TGCAGCGCCGAGGCAAACACTGAAGCTTTCTTT. Its protein is CSAEANTEAFF.